The clone carrying this TCR beta chain has at least ten counts. Its target is unknown. The CDR3 loop spans 15 amino acids. J lost 4 bases, V lost 6 bases, and 11 bases had no gene match. Per germline, CDR1 MNHEY and CDR2 SVGAGI. The cDNA was synthesized by means of template-switch 5'RACE, which was carried out with 10-nucleotide random UMIs. In each sequencing run, over 200 million TCR-beta sequences were generated from 15-18 subjects. TCRdb redid the calling of the 5' RACE reads with MiXCR, one entry per CDR3 protein. The sample holds about 59,000 distinct CDR3 sequences, 3.5% seen once. This entry is derived from a study of neurological immune-mediated disorders. General study findings and limits: On phylogenetic grouping, the repertoires of 18 of 34 multiple sclerosis patients fell within one related-CDR3 cluster, constituting a possible signature.

Stored at -80 C, 2 million PBMCs were the source of the unsorted libraries. This receptor was identified in a woman aged 25 to 39 with multiple sclerosis. The sample consisted of PBMCs. V is TRBV6-5 and J is TRBJ2-7, with TRBD2 identical over 8 bases. The CDR3 region has the DNA TGTGCCAGCAGGCGAGGGAGGCGGGGGGCATACGAGCAGTACTTC. Protein sequence: CASRRGRRGAYEQYF.